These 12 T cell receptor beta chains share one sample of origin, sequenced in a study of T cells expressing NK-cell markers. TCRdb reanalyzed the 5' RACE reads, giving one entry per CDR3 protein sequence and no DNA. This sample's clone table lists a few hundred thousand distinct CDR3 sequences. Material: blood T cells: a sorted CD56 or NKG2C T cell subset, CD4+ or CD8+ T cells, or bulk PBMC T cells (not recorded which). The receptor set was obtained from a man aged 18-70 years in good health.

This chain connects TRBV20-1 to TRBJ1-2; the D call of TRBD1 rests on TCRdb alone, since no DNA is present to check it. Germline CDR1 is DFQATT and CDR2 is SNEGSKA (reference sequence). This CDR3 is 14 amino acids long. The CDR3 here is CSARDRGRSYGYTF.

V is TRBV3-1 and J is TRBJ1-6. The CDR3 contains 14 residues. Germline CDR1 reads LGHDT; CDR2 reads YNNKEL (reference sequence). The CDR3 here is CASSQRLADSPLHF. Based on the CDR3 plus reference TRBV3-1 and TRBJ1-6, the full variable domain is DTAVSQTPKYLVTQMGNDKSIKCEQNLGHDTMYWYKQDSKKFLKIMFSYNNKELIINETVPNRFSPKSPDKAHLNLHINSLELGDSAVYFCASSQRLADSPLHFGNGTRLTVT.

Here the CDR3 reads CASSLELAGGLGTQYF. The chain combines TRBV11-2 with TRBJ2-3; the D gene TCRdb calls, TRBD2, cannot be checked with no DNA. Germline CDR1 reads SGHAT; CDR2 reads FQNNGV. The CDR3 covers 16 residues.

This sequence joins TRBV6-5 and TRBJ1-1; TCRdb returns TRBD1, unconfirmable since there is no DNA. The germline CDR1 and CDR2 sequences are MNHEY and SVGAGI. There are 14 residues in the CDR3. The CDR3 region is CASSSQTGSTEAFF.

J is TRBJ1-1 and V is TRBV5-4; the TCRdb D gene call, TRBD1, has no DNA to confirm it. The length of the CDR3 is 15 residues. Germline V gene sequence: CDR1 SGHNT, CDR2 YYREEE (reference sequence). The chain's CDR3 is CASSLAKKGYTEAFF.

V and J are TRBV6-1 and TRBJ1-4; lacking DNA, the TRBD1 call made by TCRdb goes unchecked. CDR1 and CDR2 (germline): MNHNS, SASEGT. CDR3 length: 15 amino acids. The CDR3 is CASSPRRKQDEKLFF.

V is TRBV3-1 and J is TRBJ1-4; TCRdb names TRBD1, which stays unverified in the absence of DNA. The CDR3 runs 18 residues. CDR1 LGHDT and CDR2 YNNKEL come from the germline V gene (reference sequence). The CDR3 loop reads CASSLGYLGAPRNEKLFF.

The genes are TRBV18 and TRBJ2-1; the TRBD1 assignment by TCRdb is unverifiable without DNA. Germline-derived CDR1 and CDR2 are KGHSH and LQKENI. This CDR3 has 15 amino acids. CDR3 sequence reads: CASSPRAGGTDEQFF. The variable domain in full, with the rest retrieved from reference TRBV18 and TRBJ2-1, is NAGVMQNPRHLVRRRGQEARLRCSPMKGHSHVYWYRQLPEEGLKFMVYLQKENIIDESGMPKERFSAEFPKEGPSILRIQQVVRGDSAAYFCASSPRAGGTDEQFFGPGTRLTVL.

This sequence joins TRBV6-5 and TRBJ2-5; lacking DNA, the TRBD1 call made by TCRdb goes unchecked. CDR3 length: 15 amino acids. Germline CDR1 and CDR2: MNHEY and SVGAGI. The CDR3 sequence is CASSYPGARRETQYF.

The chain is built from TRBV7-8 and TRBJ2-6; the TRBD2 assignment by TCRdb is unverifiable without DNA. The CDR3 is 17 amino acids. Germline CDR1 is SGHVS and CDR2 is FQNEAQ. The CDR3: CASSAGWGNSGANVLTF.

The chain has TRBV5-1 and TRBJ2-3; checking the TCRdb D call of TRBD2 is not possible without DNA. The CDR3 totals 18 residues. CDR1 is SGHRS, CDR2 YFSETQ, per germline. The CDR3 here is CASSSGLAGGHFTDTQYF.

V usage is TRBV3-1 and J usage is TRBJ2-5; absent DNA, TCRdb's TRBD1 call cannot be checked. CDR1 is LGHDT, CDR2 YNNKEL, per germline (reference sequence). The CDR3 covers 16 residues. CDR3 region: CASSQDPKGGQETQYF.